The 26 T cell receptor beta chains below all came from one sample that was sequenced in a study of shared T cell receptors in the human thymus. TCRdb's copy holds only in-frame clones and misses some; the assay was immunoSEQ multiplex PCR. The profile shows some 660,000 clones, about 89% of them singletons. The same sample was also studied in work on human thymus T cells.

Sequencing used thymocytes. These receptors all come from a boy younger than two with a congenital heart defect.

The V and J genes are TRBV5-1 and TRBJ2-5; TRBD2 is a possible D gene (6 bases). V was pared by 1 base and J by 3 bases, with 7 bases between. The CDR3 has 13 amino acids. Per the germline V gene, CDR1 is SGHRS and CDR2 is YFSETQ. DNA for the CDR3: TGCGCCAGCAGCTTGACGGGGGAAGAGACCCAGTACTTC. Its translation: CASSLTGEETQYF. Variable domain in full (rest from reference TRBV5-1 and TRBJ2-5): KAGVTQTPRYLIKTRGQQVTLSCSPISGHRSVSWYQQTPGQGLQFLFEYFSETQRNKGNFPGRFSGRQFSNSRSEMNVSTLELGDSALYLCASSLTGEETQYFGPGTRLLVL.

The chain uses TRBV11-2 and TRBJ2-7; 9 bases line up with TRBD1. V lost 5 bases, J lost 2 bases, and 16 bases stayed unmatched. This CDR3 spans 18 amino acids. Germline CDR1 is SGHAT and CDR2 is FQNNGV. The chain's CDR3 is CASSPNHPGDRETYEQYF. DNA for the CDR3: TGTGCCAGCAGCCCCAATCATCCGGGGGACAGGGAAACCTACGAGCAGTACTTC.

This chain joins TRBV9 and TRBJ2-1; the match to TRBD2 covers 9 bases. Trimming removed 4 bases from V and 1 base from J; junction bases left unmatched: 6. Germline values: CDR1 SGDLS, CDR2 YYNGEE. The CDR3 covers 16 residues. The CDR3 bases are TGTGCCAGCAGCAGACGGACTAGCGAATCCTACAATGAGCAGTTCTTC. As protein: CASSRRTSESYNEQFF.

The chain recombines TRBV21-1 with TRBJ1-1; no DNA check was done on the table's D call, TRBD1. TRBV21-1 is shown as a pseudogene. This CDR3 is 15 amino acids long. The CDR3 sequence is CASSRHSHMNTEAFF. For the CDR3, the DNA is TGTGCCAGCAGCAGACACAGCCATATGAACACTGAAGCTTTCTTT.

The chain is built from TRBV7-2 and TRBJ1-1, with D possibly being TRBD1 (5 bases). Germline CDR1 and CDR2: SGHTA and FQGNSA. V lost 4 bases, J lost 1 base, and 22 bases lay in between. CDR3 size: 18 residues. CDR3 in amino acids: CASSSGKRGGSRNTEAFF. CDR3 bases: TGTGCCAGCAGCTCCGGTAAACGGGGGGGGTCTAGGAACACTGAAGCTTTCTTT.

The J gene is TRBJ2-7, the V gene TRBV9; TRBD1 matches at 8 bases. This CDR3 comprises 15 residues. Per germline, CDR1 SGDLS and CDR2 YYNGEE. V trimming: 0 bases; J trimming: 3 bases; junction bases outside the gene matches: 5. The CDR3 coding sequence is TGTGCCAGCAGCGTAGCCTGGGGACAGGACTACGAGCAGTACTTC. Encoded protein: CASSVAWGQDYEQYF.

The V gene is TRBV19, the J gene TRBJ2-3, with D unclear. Germline values: CDR1 LNHDA, CDR2 SQIVND (reference sequence). Trimming stripped 2 bases from V and 6 bases from J, with 9 bases between. The CDR3 loop spans 13 amino acids. The DNA of the CDR3 is TGTGCCAGTAGTATACTCTCGAGGGATACGCAGTATTTT. It yields the protein CASSILSRDTQYF.

This clone has only one observation. This rearrangement joins TRBV27 to TRBJ1-2; 10 bases align to TRBD1. Germline V gene sequence: CDR1 MNHEY, CDR2 SMNVEV (reference sequence). J was trimmed by 3 bases and V by 3 bases; bases with no gene match: 10. The CDR3 runs to 17 residues. CDR3 bases: TGTGCCAGCAGTTTCGAGGTGGGACAGGGGCTCCACTATGGCTACACCTTC. This translates into CASSFEVGQGLHYGYTF.

For this clone: Other DNA sequences in the same sample also yield this CDR3. The chain employs TRBV4-2 and TRBJ1-6, with 8 nucleotides matching TRBD1. CDR3 size: 16 residues. The V and J ends lost 1 base and 8 bases, in that order; junction bases with no gene match: 7. Germline values: CDR1 LGHNA, CDR2 YNFKEQ. Here the CDR3 DNA reads TGTGCCAGCAGCCAAGGGTTGCAGGGGGCCGATTCACCCCTCCACTTT. Translated: CASSQGLQGADSPLHF.

This clone turned up a few times. The chain uses TRBV4-3 and TRBJ2-1; 11 bases are shared with TRBD2. The CDR3 contains 18 residues. Germline V gives CDR1 LGHNA, CDR2 YSLEER. The V segment lost 2 bases and the J segment 8 bases; nucleotides outside the gene matches: 14. CDR3 DNA: TGCGCCAGCAGCCAACCCACCGACGGCAATAGCGGGGGGGATGAGCAGTTCTTC. Translation: CASSQPTDGNSGGDEQFF.

V usage is TRBV27 and J usage is TRBJ2-5, with 12 bases identical to TRBD2. Trimming cost V 2 bases and J 5 bases; bases outside gene matches: 6. CDR3 length equals 16 residues. Germline V gives CDR1 MNHEY, CDR2 SMNVEV (reference sequence). The CDR3 bases are TGTGCCAGCAGTTTACTAGCGGGGGGGCGGAAGGAGACCCAGTACTTC. Translated: CASSLLAGGRKETQYF.

The chain joins TRBV6-5 to TRBJ1-5; D remains ambiguous. The CDR3 sequence is 13 residues long. V lost 4 bases and J 3 bases, leaving 7 bases between the germline ends. From germline, CDR1 is MNHEY and CDR2 SVGAGI. The CDR3 DNA sequence: TGTGCCAGCAGTTTGGGCATCAATCAGCCCCAGCATTTT. It encodes CASSLGINQPQHF.

V usage is TRBV6-5 and J usage is TRBJ2-1; D is possibly TRBD2 (5 bases). The ends were cut back, 5 bases at V and 6 bases at J, with 17 bases in the middle. The CDR3 covers 15 residues. CDR1 is MNHEY and CDR2 is SVGAGI in the germline V gene. CDR3 protein: CASSVDEGQFNEQFF. CDR3 bases: TGTGCCAGCAGTGTTGATGAGGGCCAATTCAATGAGCAGTTCTTC.

The rearrangement joins TRBV6-6 to TRBJ2-5, with D maybe TRBD1 (6 bases). Trimming took 7 bases from V and 3 from J, leaving 21 bases between them. CDR1 and CDR2 (germline): MNHNY, SVGAGI (reference sequence). The CDR3 consists of 16 residues. CDR3 bases: TGTGCCAGCAATAAGAGGGGGAACCTTGGGGAAGAGACCCAGTACTTC. It translates to CASNKRGNLGEETQYF.

The chain couples TRBV5-6 to TRBJ1-5, with 9 bases identical to TRBD1. The CDR3 is 15 residues long. Germline CDR1 and CDR2: SGHDT and YYEEEE. The ends lost 2 bases at V and 6 bases at J; junction bases unmatched: 6. The CDR3 DNA reads TGTGCCAGCAGCTTATGGGACAGGGAAGTTCAGCCCCAGCATTTT. Protein: CASSLWDREVQPQHF.

The CDR3 nucleotides are TGCGCCAGCAGCCAAGATCGGTTAGCGGGGGGGTACAATGAGCAGTTCTTC. It specifies CASSQDRLAGGYNEQFF. V is TRBV4-1 and J is TRBJ2-1; the match to TRBD2 covers 11 bases. After removal of 0 bases from V and 4 bases from J, the junction contained 5 bases not matched to a gene. CDR3 length equals 17 residues. CDR1 and CDR2 (germline): MGHRA, YSYEKL.

This chain connects TRBV6-5 to TRBJ2-7; D is uncertain. There are 16 residues in the CDR3. Germline values: CDR1 MNHEY, CDR2 SVGAGI. V gave up 2 bases and J gave up 2 bases, with 16 bases separating them. DNA for the CDR3: TGTGCCAGCAGTTACAAGTCGAAACGGTCCACCTACGAGCAGTACTTC. Amino acids: CASSYKSKRSTYEQYF.

CDR3 region: CSARTSGYF. CDR3 nucleotide sequence: TGCAGTGCTAGGACTAGCGGGTATTTT. The chain employs TRBV20-1 and TRBJ2-3; the match to TRBD2 covers 9 bases. The CDR3 has 9 residues. Trimming took 3 bases from V and 14 from J; bases not matched to a gene: 0. Germline CDR1 reads DFQATT; CDR2 reads SNEGSKA (reference sequence).

J is TRBJ2-7 and V is TRBV27, with D tentatively TRBD1 (6 bases). The CDR3 loop spans 11 amino acids. Germline V gene data show CDR1 as MNHEY and CDR2 as SMNVEV (reference sequence). Trimming left V 6 bases short and J 5 bases short, with 8 bases between. CDR3 amino acids: CASRYRDEQYF. The CDR3 nucleotides read TGTGCCAGCAGATACAGGGACGAGCAGTACTTC.

The chain recombines TRBV7-2 with TRBJ1-5, with D possibly TRBD1 on 6 matching bases. Germline V gene lookup returns CDR1 SGHTA and CDR2 FQGNSA. This CDR3 comprises 15 residues. The V and J ends lost 2 bases and 4 bases respectively, with 12 bases between them. CDR3 in amino acids: CASSLRGFGNQPQHF. The CDR3 DNA reads TGTGCCAGCAGCTTAAGGGGGTTTGGGAATCAGCCCCAGCATTTT.

Only a few counts were recorded for this clone. The J gene is TRBJ1-1, the V gene TRBV6-5; 7 bases map to TRBD1. V was clipped by 6 bases and J by 4 bases; unmatched bases: 8. The germline V gene encodes CDR1 MNHEY and CDR2 SVGAGI. The CDR3 is made up of 14 amino acids. The CDR3 DNA follows: TGTGCCAGCAGCCCGAAACAGGGGAGCACTGAAGCTTTCTTT. Translating it yields CASSPKQGSTEAFF.

The chain couples TRBV13 to TRBJ2-5, with D perhaps TRBD1 (6 bases). Trimming removed 6 bases from V and 2 bases from J, with 10 bases in between. This CDR3 comprises 13 residues. Germline V gene sequence: CDR1 PRHDT, CDR2 FYEKMQ (reference sequence). The CDR3 DNA is TGTGCCAGCAGTTACAGGGATCAAGAGACCCAGTACTTC. Its protein product is CASSYRDQETQYF.

This clone occurred a few times. This chain connects TRBV28 to TRBJ2-5, with a possible D match to TRBD1 (6 bases). The CDR3 extends over 15 amino acids. V was clipped by 6 bases and J by 2 bases, with 16 bases between them. Germline CDR1 reads MDHEN; CDR2 reads SYDVKM. Here the CDR3 DNA reads TGTGCCAGCAGATTCCCAGGGGATCAACAAGAGACCCAGTACTTC. It yields the protein CASRFPGDQQETQYF.

The rearrangement links TRBV5-6 to TRBJ2-1; D is possibly TRBD1 (6 bases). The CDR3 has 17 residues. Between the trimmed V and J ends, which lost 4 bases and 2 bases, there was a span of 19 bases. From germline, CDR1 is SGHDT and CDR2 YYEEEE. CDR3 amino acids: CASSPLFRGKAYNEQFF. The CDR3 DNA reads TGTGCCAGCAGCCCACTATTTAGGGGGAAGGCCTACAATGAGCAGTTCTTC.

V and J are TRBV28 and TRBJ1-5, with unresolved D. CDR1 and CDR2 from the germline V gene are MDHEN and SYDVKM. This CDR3 spans 15 amino acids. Between the trimmed V and J ends, which lost 6 bases and 0 bases, there was a span of 12 bases. CDR3 coding DNA: TGTGCCAGCAGCTTGACTGATCATAGCAATCAGCCCCAGCATTTT. As protein: CASSLTDHSNQPQHF.

The V call is TRBV13, the J call TRBJ1-4; the match to TRBD1 covers 7 bases. CDR3 size: 15 residues. CDR1 and CDR2 (germline): PRHDT, FYEKMQ (reference sequence). The V segment lost 7 bases and the J segment 3 bases; nucleotides outside the gene matches: 8. The CDR3 DNA reads TGTGCCAGCAACCATAGAGGGGGCTCTAATGAAAAACTGTTTTTT. This translates into CASNHRGGSNEKLFF.